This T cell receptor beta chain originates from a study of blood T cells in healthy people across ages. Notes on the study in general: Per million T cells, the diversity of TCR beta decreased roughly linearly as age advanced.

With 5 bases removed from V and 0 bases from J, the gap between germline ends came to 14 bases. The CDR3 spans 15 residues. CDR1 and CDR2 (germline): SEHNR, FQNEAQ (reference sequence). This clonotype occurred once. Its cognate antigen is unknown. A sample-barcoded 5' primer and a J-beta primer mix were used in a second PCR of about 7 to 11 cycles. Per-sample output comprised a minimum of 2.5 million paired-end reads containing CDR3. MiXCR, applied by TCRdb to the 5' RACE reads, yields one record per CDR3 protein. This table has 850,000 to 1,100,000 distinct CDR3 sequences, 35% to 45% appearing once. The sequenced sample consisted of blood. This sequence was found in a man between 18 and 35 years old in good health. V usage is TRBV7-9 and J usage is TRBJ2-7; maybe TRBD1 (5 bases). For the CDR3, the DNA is TGTGCCAGCAGCGGAGCAGGGTTTTCCTCCTACGAGCAGTACTTC. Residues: CASSGAGFSSYEQYF.